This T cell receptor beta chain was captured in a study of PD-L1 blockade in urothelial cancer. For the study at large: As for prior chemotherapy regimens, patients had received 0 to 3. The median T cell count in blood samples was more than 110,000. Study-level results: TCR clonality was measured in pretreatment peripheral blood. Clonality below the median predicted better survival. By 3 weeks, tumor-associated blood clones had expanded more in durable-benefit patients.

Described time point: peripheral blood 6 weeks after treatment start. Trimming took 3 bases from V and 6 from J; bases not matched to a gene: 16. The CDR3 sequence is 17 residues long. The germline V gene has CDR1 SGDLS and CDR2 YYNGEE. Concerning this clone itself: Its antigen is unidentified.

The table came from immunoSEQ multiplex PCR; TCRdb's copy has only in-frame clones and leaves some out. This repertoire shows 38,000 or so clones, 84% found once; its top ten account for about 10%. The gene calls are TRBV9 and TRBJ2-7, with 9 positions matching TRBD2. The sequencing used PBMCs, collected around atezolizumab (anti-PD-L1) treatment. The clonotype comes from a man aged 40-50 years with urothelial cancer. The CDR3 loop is CASSEGPLSGSGSEQYF. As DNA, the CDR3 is TGTGCCAGCAGCGAAGGTCCCCTTAGCGGGAGTGGAAGCGAGCAGTACTTC.